The 25 T cell receptor beta chains below were found in one sample sequenced in a study of cytomegalovirus exposure and HLA in healthy donors. PCR used 60 Vbeta primers and 13 Jbeta primers. Assay: immunoSEQ multiplex PCR; the TCRdb copy retains only in-frame clones and omits some. This sample has more than 85,000 clones, with approximately 16% found just once. The specimen was PBMCs. These TCRs come from a female donor in good health and CMV-seronegative.

V is TRBV5-8 and J is TRBJ2-3, with 12 bases that match TRBD2. Germline CDR1 SGHTS, CDR2 YDEGEE. Trimming at V came to 3 bases and at J to 2 bases, leaving 13 bases not matched to a gene. CDR3 length equals 19 residues. The CDR3 spells CASSSPTSGGTYFTDTQYF. DNA of the CDR3: TGTGCCAGCAGCTCTCCTACTAGCGGGGGGACCTATTTCACAGATACGCAGTATTTT.

This clone has just a few counts. V is TRBV29-1 and J is TRBJ1-1; D ambiguous. CDR3 length equals 14 residues. Germline V gene data show CDR1 as SQVTM and CDR2 as ANQGSEA. The V gene lost 6 bases and the J gene lost 0 bases, with 14 bases spanning the gap. The CDR3 region has the DNA TGCAGCGTAAACACTGCGGGGTTGAACACTGAAGCTTTCTTT. Protein: CSVNTAGLNTEAFF. Combining the CDR3 with reference TRBV29-1 and TRBJ1-1 gives the whole variable domain SAVISQKPSRDICQRGTSLTIQCQVDSQVTMMFWYRQQPGQSLTLIATANQGSEATYESGFVIDKFPISRPNLTFSTLTVSNMSPEDSSIYLCSVNTAGLNTEAFFGQGTRLTVV.

This clone was found a few times. The chain recombines TRBV27 with TRBJ2-2, with TRBD1 matching 8 bases. Germline values: CDR1 MNHEY, CDR2 SMNVEV (reference sequence). The CDR3 contains 16 residues. J gave up 6 bases and V 4 bases, and 10 bases lay outside the gene matches. The DNA for the CDR3 is TGTGCCAGCAGTTCTTGGACAGGGATGGGGTCCGGGGAGCTGTTTTTT. As protein: CASSSWTGMGSGELFF.

Comments on this clone: Other DNA sequences within the sample encode an identical CDR3. The chain is built from TRBV5-1 and TRBJ2-7; TRBD1 agrees at 7 bases. This CDR3 comprises 14 residues. The V and J ends lost 4 bases and 0 bases, in that order; junction bases with no gene match: 4. The germline CDR1 and CDR2 sequences are SGHRS and YFSETQ. The DNA of the CDR3 is TGCGCCAGCAGCCCAGGGGGAGCCTCCTACGAGCAGTACTTC. Translating gives CASSPGGASYEQYF.

The rearrangement links TRBV29-1 to TRBJ2-3; D is perhaps TRBD1 (6 bases). CDR3 length: 14 residues. Trimming removed 5 bases from V and 2 bases from J, with 14 bases in between. The germline CDR1 and CDR2 sequences are SQVTM and ANQGSEA. The CDR3 DNA reads as TGCAGCGTTTATGGGGGCTCCAACACAGATACGCAGTATTTT. Translating gives CSVYGGSNTDTQYF.

Of note for this clone: One junction end does not reproduce the germline sequence, and a read error may be involved. The same CDR3 also results from other DNA sequences found in this sample. The rearrangement uses TRBV10-3 and TRBJ2-2, with D tentatively TRBD2 (5 bases). The CDR3 totals 12 residues. Germline CDR1 reads ENHRY; CDR2 reads SYGVKD. CDR3 amino acids: CAITDSTGELFF. CDR3 DNA sequence: TGTGCCATCACCGACTCCACCGGGGAGCTGTTTTTC.

The chain uses TRBV6-6 and TRBJ1-5, with D possibly matching TRBD1 (6 bases). CDR3 length equals 16 residues. From germline, CDR1 is MNHNY and CDR2 SVGAGI (reference sequence). The ends were cut back, 0 bases at V and 1 base at J, with 10 bases in the middle. The CDR3 region has the DNA TGTGCCAGCAGTTACTCCCCCAGGGGCAGCAATCAGCCCCAGCATTTT. Its protein is CASSYSPRGSNQPQHF.

In this sample, this clone turned up a few times. V usage is TRBV6-6 and J usage is TRBJ2-1; 8 bases fit TRBD2. CDR3 length equals 14 residues. V dropped 6 bases and J dropped 0; count of bases not matched to a gene: 1. Germline values: CDR1 MNHNY, CDR2 SVGAGI (reference sequence). For the CDR3, the DNA is TGTGCCAGCAGACTAGCGGACTCCTACAATGAGCAGTTCTTC. Translating gives CASRLADSYNEQFF.

This clone was recorded a few times. The V gene is TRBV19, the J gene TRBJ1-5, with 7 bases fitting TRBD1. Germline V gene sequence: CDR1 LNHDA, CDR2 SQIVND (reference sequence). V gave up 1 base and J gave up 3 bases; unmatched junction bases: 3. The CDR3 has 15 amino acids. CDR3 bases: TGTGCCAGTAGTATAGTCAGGGGGTTCAATCAGCCCCAGCATTTT. Amino acid sequence: CASSIVRGFNQPQHF.

The V gene is TRBV14, the J gene TRBJ1-1; 8 nucleotides line up with TRBD1. The V gene's germline CDR1 is SGHDN and CDR2 FVKESK. The CDR3 extends over 16 amino acids. The junction had 4 bases not matched to a gene; V was cut back by 0 bases and J by 1 base. CDR3 region: CASSQDWTGRNTEAFF. In DNA, the CDR3 is TGTGCCAGCAGCCAAGACTGGACAGGGCGGAACACTGAAGCTTTCTTT.

This clone has more than one count but fewer than ten. The chain joins TRBV25-1 to TRBJ1-3, with TRBD1 matching over 10 bases. This CDR3 contains 16 residues. Germline CDR1 and CDR2: MGHDK and SYGVNS. V was pared by 7 bases and J by 4 bases, with 10 bases of the junction left unmatched. This CDR3 reads CASTFSGTGVGNTIYF. In nucleotides, the CDR3 is TGTGCCAGCACTTTCTCCGGGACAGGGGTAGGAAACACCATATATTTT.

This clone turned up a few times. The chain is built from TRBV28 and TRBJ2-7, with D tentatively TRBD2 (5 bases). Germline loops: CDR1 MDHEN, CDR2 SYDVKM. The CDR3 has 13 residues. V lost 6 bases and J 6 bases, leaving 15 bases between the germline ends. CDR3 sequence (DNA): TGTGCCAGCAGCTTTACTAGGTATGGCGAGCAGTACTTC. Its protein product is CASSFTRYGEQYF.

This chain links TRBV7-8 with TRBJ1-1, with 10 bases lining up with TRBD1. Germline V lookup: CDR1 SGHVS, CDR2 FQNEAQ. J lost 1 base, V lost 4 bases, and 6 bases had no gene match. CDR3 size: 16 residues. The CDR3 is CASSSRDRGSNTEAFF. Here the CDR3 DNA reads TGTGCCAGCAGCTCCCGGGACAGGGGATCGAACACTGAAGCTTTCTTT.

The J gene is TRBJ2-3, the V gene TRBV28, with D uncertain. CDR1 is MDHEN, CDR2 SYDVKM, per germline. The CDR3 covers 12 residues. The V end lost 5 bases, the J end lost 8 bases, and 11 bases lay between the germline ends. The CDR3 reads CASSLATGTQYF. CDR3 nucleotides: TGTGCCAGCAGTCTTGCCACGGGTACGCAGTATTTT. The variable domain in full, completed from reference TRBV28 and TRBJ2-3, reads DVKVTQSSRYLVKRTGEKVFLECVQDMDHENMFWYRQDPGLGLRLIYFSYDVKMKEKGDIPEGYSVSREKKERFSLILESASTNQTSMYLCASSLATGTQYFGPGTRLTVL.

This clone has just a few counts. The rearrangement joins TRBV5-1 to TRBJ2-6; D uncertain. The germline CDR1 and CDR2 sequences are SGHRS and YFSETQ. The V and J ends lost 0 bases and 4 bases respectively, with 8 bases between them. The CDR3 has 15 residues. The CDR3 nucleotides are TGCGCCAGCAGCTTGGCCTGGGCCGGGGCCAACGTCCTGACTTTC. Translation gives CASSLAWAGANVLTF.

V and J are TRBV30 and TRBJ1-3; D might be TRBD1 (5 bases). Trimming took off 0 bases at V and 0 bases at J, with 12 bases between the two ends. The CDR3 spans 16 residues. Germline lookup yields CDR1 GTSNPN and CDR2 SVGIG (reference sequence). The CDR3 is CAWSVSGGNSGNTIYF. CDR3 coding DNA: TGTGCCTGGAGTGTATCGGGGGGAAACTCTGGAAACACCATATATTTT.

The chain employs TRBV5-4 and TRBJ2-2, with D perhaps TRBD2 (5 bases). Looked up from germline, CDR1 is SGHNT and CDR2 is YYREEE (reference sequence). V was pared by 3 bases and J by 2 bases, with 14 bases between. There are 16 residues in the CDR3. The CDR3, as DNA: TGTGCCAGCAGCTACTATCTAGCAGTAAACACCGGGGAGCTGTTTTTT. This sequence encodes CASSYYLAVNTGELFF.

The rearrangement uses TRBV27 and TRBJ2-5, with 9 bases aligning to TRBD1. Germline trimming cut 1 base from V and 5 bases from J; bases unmatched to any gene: 2. Germline CDR1 is MNHEY and CDR2 is SMNVEV (reference sequence). The CDR3 is 14 residues long. The CDR3 nucleotides read TGTGCCAGCAGTTTATGGGGACAGGGCGAGACCCAGTACTTC. It codes for CASSLWGQGETQYF.

The CDR3 loop is CASSMTDLNTEAFF. The CDR3 bases are TGTGCCAGCAGCATGACAGACTTGAACACTGAAGCTTTCTTT. The chain links TRBV7-2 to TRBJ1-1, with D perhaps TRBD1 (5 bases). The V and J ends lost 5 bases and 0 bases respectively, with 10 bases between them. This CDR3 spans 14 amino acids. CDR1 is SGHTA and CDR2 is FQGNSA in the germline V gene.

This clone was picked up a small number of times. The J gene is TRBJ2-5, the V gene TRBV2; D uncertain. The CDR3 totals 10 residues. V lost 9 bases and J lost 3, with 5 bases in between. Germline loops: CDR1 SNHLY, CDR2 FYNNEI. This CDR3 is CASTKETQYF. The CDR3 DNA is TGTGCCAGTACAAAAGAGACCCAGTACTTC.

This chain joins TRBV18 and TRBJ1-2; 8 nucleotides line up with TRBD1. The CDR3 has 15 amino acids. Germline V gene lookup returns CDR1 KGHSH and CDR2 LQKENI. Unmatched junction bases numbered 14, after V lost 6 bases and J lost 8 bases. This CDR3 is CASSLDGQGGNGYTF. The CDR3 DNA is TGTGCCAGCTCCCTAGACGGACAGGGCGGGAACGGCTACACCTTC.

The V call is TRBV19, the J call TRBJ2-1, with TRBD2 matching over 9 bases. Germline assignment: CDR1 LNHDA and CDR2 SQIVND (reference sequence). This CDR3 spans 16 amino acids. V gave up 4 bases and J gave up 6 bases; unmatched junction bases: 10. For the CDR3, the DNA is TGTGCCAGTAGTACCCTCCATGCGGGAGGGAGCAATGAGCAGTTCTTC. Its translation is CASSTLHAGGSNEQFF.

The rearrangement links TRBV15 to TRBJ2-7, with 11 bases that match TRBD1. This CDR3 contains 15 residues. Germline assignment: CDR1 LNHNV and CDR2 YYDKDF (reference sequence). V lost 2 bases to trimming and J lost 7 bases; unmatched junction nucleotides: 7. The CDR3 sequence is CATSRRGQGAREQYF. The CDR3 DNA is TGTGCCACCAGCAGAAGAGGACAGGGGGCGAGGGAGCAGTACTTC.

This sequence joins TRBV4-1 and TRBJ2-7; 12 bases align to TRBD2. Germline CDR1 reads MGHRA; CDR2 reads YSYEKL. J gave up 1 base and V 1 base, and 2 bases lay outside the gene matches. CDR3 length equals 16 residues. The DNA for the CDR3 is TGCGCCAGCAGCCAAGTTCTAGCGGGAGGGTCCTACGAGCAGTACTTC. Its protein product is CASSQVLAGGSYEQYF.

This clone has a handful of counts. The CDR3 protein is CASSWKGQGVRGYTF. For the CDR3, the DNA is TGTGCCAGCAGCTGGAAGGGACAGGGGGTGAGGGGCTACACCTTC. The chain has TRBV7-9 and TRBJ1-2, with 11 bases matching TRBD1. Germline CDR1 is SEHNR and CDR2 is FQNEAQ (reference sequence). CDR3 length equals 15 residues. V lost 4 bases, J lost 8 bases, and 9 bases stayed unmatched.